This T cell receptor (beta chain) was retrieved from a study of monozygotic twins with inflammatory bowel disease. Eight cDNA synthesis reactions were run for every sample. TCRdb re-analyzed the 5' RACE reads; it lists each CDR3 protein once, without DNA. This sample contains 110,000 to 150,000 distinct CDR3 sequences. The CDR3 totals 13 residues. The germline V gene has CDR1 MNHEY and CDR2 SMNVEV (reference sequence). The chain couples TRBV27 to TRBJ1-4. This clonotype originated in a human donor with ulcerative colitis or Crohn's disease, or a healthy co-twin of an affected twin (not recorded which). The sequenced sample was blood. The CDR3 protein is CASSWLRAEKLFF.